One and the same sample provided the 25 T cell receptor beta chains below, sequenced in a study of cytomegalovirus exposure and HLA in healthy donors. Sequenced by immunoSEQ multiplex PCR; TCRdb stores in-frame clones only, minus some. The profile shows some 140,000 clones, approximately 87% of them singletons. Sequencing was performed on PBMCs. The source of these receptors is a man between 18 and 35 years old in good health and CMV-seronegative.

In DNA, the CDR3 is TGTGCCAGCAGTTACTCGGGAGGGGCGCCCTACAATGAGCAGTTCTTC. It codes for CASSYSGGAPYNEQFF. The gene calls are TRBV6-5 and TRBJ2-1; TRBD2 matches 7 bases. Germline-derived CDR1 and CDR2 are MNHEY and SVGAGI. CDR3 length: 16 residues. Trimming took 0 bases from V and 2 from J; bases not matched to a gene: 4.

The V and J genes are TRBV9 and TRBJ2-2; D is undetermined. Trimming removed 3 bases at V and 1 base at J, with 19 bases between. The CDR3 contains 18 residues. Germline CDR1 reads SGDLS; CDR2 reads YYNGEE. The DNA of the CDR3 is TGTGCCAGCAGCGCGCCCATCAAGGTTACAGAGAACACCGGGGAGCTGTTTTTT. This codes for CASSAPIKVTENTGELFF.

Here the CDR3 DNA reads TGCGCCAGCAGCTTCTTGAACACCGGGGAGCTGTTTTTT. Encoded protein: CASSFLNTGELFF. The chain recombines TRBV5-1 with TRBJ2-2; D not resolved. V lost 2 bases to trimming and J lost 1 base, with 3 bases between them. The CDR3 covers 13 residues. Germline loops: CDR1 SGHRS, CDR2 YFSETQ.

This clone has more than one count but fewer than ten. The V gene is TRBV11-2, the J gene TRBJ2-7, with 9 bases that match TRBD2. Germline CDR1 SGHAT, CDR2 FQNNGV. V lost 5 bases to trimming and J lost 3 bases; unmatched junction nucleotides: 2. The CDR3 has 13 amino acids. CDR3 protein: CASSNSGSYEQYF. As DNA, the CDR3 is TGTGCCAGCAGCAATAGCGGGAGCTACGAGCAGTACTTC. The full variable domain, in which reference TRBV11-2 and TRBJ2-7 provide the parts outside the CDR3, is EAGVAQSPRYKIIEKRQSVAFWCNPISGHATLYWYQQILGQGPKLLIQFQNNGVVDDSQLPKDRFSAERLKGVDSTLKIQPAKLEDSAVYLCASSNSGSYEQYFGPGTRLTVT.

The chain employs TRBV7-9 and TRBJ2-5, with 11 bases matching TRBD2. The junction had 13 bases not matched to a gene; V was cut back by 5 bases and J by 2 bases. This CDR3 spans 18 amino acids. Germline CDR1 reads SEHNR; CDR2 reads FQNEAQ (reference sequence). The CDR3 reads CASSIIPSSGGSQETQYF. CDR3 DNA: TGTGCCAGCAGCATCATACCTTCTAGCGGGGGGTCACAAGAGACCCAGTACTTC.

This chain's CDR3 is CASSLAPSGYNEQFF. The CDR3 DNA is TGTGCCAGCAGCTTGGCCCCTAGCGGGTACAATGAGCAGTTCTTC. The chain carries TRBV5-6 and TRBJ2-1, with 8 bases aligning to TRBD2. The V and J ends lost 0 bases and 4 bases, in that order; junction bases with no gene match: 3. Germline CDR1 reads SGHDT; CDR2 reads YYEEEE. The CDR3 runs 15 residues. The full variable domain, rest sourced from reference TRBV5-6 and TRBJ2-1, is DAGVTQSPTHLIKTRGQQVTLRCSPKSGHDTVSWYQQALGQGPQFIFQYYEEEERQRGNFPDRFSGHQFPNYSSELNVNALLLGDSALYLCASSLAPSGYNEQFFGPGTRLTVL.

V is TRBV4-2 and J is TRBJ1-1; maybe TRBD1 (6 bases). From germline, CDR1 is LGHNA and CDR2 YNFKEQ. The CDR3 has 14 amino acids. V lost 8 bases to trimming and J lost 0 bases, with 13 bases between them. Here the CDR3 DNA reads TGTGCCAGCTCCGAGGGGGGGATGAACACTGAAGCTTTCTTT. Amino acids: CASSEGGMNTEAFF.

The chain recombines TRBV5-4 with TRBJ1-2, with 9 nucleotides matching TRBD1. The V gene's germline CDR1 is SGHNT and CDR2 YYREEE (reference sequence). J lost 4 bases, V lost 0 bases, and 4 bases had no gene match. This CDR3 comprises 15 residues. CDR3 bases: TGTGCCAGCAGCTTGGACGAGACAGGGGGCTATGGCTACACCTTC. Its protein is CASSLDETGGYGYTF.

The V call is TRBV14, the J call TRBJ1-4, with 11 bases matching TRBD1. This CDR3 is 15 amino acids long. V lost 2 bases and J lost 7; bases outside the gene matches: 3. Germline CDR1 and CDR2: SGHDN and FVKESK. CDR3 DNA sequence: TGTGCCAGCAGCCAAAGGACAGGGGGCCGTGAAAAACTGTTTTTT. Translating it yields CASSQRTGGREKLFF.

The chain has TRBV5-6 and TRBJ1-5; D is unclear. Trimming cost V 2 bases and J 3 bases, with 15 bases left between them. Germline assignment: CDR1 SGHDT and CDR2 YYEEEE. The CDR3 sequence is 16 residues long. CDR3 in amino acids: CASSFGEDLVNQPQHF. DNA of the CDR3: TGTGCCAGCAGCTTTGGGGAGGATCTGGTCAATCAGCCCCAGCATTTT. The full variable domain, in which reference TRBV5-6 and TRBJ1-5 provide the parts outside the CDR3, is DAGVTQSPTHLIKTRGQQVTLRCSPKSGHDTVSWYQQALGQGPQFIFQYYEEEERQRGNFPDRFSGHQFPNYSSELNVNALLLGDSALYLCASSFGEDLVNQPQHFGDGTRLSIL.

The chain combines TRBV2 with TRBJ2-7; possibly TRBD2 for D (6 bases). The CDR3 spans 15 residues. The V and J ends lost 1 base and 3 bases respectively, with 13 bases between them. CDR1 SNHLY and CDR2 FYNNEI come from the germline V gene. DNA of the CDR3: TGTGCCAGCAGTGAAGGGTCTCGACTAGACTACGAGCAGTACTTC. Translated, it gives CASSEGSRLDYEQYF.

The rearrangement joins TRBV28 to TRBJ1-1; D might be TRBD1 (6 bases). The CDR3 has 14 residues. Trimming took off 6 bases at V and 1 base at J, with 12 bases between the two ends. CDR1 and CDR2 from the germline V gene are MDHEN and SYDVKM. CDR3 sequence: CASRRAGANTEAFF. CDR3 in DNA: TGTGCCAGCAGACGGGCAGGGGCGAACACTGAAGCTTTCTTT.

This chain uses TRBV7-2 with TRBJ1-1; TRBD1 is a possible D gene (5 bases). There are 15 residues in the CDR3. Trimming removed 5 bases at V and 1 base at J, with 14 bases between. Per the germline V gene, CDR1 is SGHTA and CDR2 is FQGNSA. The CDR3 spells CASSLQTGGNTEAFF. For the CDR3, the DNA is TGTGCCAGCAGCCTCCAGACGGGGGGGAACACTGAAGCTTTCTTT.

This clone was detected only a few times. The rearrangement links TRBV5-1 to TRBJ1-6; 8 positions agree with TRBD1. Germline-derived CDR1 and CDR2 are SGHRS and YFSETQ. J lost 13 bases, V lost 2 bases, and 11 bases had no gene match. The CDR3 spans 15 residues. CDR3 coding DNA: TGCGCCAGCAGCTTCGACAGGGGCCATTTTCGGCCCCTCCACTTT. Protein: CASSFDRGHFRPLHF. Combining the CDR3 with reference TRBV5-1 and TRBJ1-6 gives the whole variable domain KAGVTQTPRYLIKTRGQQVTLSCSPISGHRSVSWYQQTPGQGLQFLFEYFSETQRNKGNFPGRFSGRQFSNSRSEMNVSTLELGDSALYLCASSFDRGHFRPLHFGNGTRLTVT.

CDR3 sequence (DNA): TGTGCCAGCAGGGGGGGCACTGAAGCTTTCTTT. The encoded protein is CASRGGTEAFF. The genes are TRBV6-6 and TRBJ1-1, with TRBD1 as a possible D gene (5 bases). Germline CDR1 reads MNHNY; CDR2 reads SVGAGI (reference sequence). This CDR3 spans 11 amino acids. V shed 6 bases and J shed 4 bases, with 6 bases lying between them.

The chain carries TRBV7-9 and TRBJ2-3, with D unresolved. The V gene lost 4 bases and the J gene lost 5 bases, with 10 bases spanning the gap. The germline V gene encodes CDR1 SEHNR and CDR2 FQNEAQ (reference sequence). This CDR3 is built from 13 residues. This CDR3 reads CASSSSYEDTQYF. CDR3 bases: TGTGCCAGCAGCTCGTCCTATGAAGATACGCAGTATTTT.

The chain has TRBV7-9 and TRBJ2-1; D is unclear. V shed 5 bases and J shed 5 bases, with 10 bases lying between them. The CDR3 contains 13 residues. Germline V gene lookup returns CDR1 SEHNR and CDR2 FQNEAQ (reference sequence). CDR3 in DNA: TGTGCCAGCAGCCACGGGTCCGACAATGAGCAGTTCTTC. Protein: CASSHGSDNEQFF.

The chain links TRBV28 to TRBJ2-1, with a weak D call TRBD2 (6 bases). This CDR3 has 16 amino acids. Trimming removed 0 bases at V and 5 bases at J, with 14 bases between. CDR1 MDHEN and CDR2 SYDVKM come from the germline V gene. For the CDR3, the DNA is TGTGCCAGCAGTTTATGGTTAACGGGACTTCACAATGAGCAGTTCTTC. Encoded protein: CASSLWLTGLHNEQFF.

Written as DNA, the CDR3 is TGCGCCAGCAGCGCATCCGGGACAGGGGCTGAAGCTTTCTTT. This encodes CASSASGTGAEAFF. The J gene is TRBJ1-1, the V gene TRBV5-1; 10 positions match TRBD1. V lost 4 bases and J lost 6; bases outside the gene matches: 6. This CDR3 spans 14 amino acids. Germline V gene lookup returns CDR1 SGHRS and CDR2 YFSETQ.

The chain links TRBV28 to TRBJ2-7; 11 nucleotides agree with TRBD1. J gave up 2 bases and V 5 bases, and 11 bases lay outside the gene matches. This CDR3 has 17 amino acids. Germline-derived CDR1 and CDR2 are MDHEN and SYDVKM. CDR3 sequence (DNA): TGTGCCAGCAGTGCCCCCGGGACAGGGGGGTTTGCCTACGAGCAGTACTTC. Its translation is CASSAPGTGGFAYEQYF.

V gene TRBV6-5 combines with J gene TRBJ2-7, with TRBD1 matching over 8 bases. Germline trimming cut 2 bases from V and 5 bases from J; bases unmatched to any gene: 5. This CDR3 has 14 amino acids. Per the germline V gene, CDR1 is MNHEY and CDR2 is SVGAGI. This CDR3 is CASSYGQGEDEQYF. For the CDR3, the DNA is TGTGCCAGCAGTTACGGACAGGGAGAAGACGAGCAGTACTTC.

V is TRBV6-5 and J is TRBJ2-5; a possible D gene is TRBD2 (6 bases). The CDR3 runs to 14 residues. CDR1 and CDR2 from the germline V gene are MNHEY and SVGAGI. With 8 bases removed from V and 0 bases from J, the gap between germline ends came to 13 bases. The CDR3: CASHPGGYQETQYF. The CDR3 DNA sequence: TGTGCCAGCCACCCCGGGGGTTACCAAGAGACCCAGTACTTC.

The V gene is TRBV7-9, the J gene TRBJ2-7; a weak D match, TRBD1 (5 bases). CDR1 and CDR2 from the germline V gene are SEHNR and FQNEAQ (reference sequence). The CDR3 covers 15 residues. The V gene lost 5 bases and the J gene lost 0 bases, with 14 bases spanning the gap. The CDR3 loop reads CASSASQDSSYEQYF. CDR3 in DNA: TGTGCCAGCAGCGCCTCCCAAGACAGCTCCTACGAGCAGTACTTC. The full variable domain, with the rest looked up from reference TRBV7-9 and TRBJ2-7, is DTGVSQNPRHKITKRGQNVTFRCDPISEHNRLYWYRQTLGQGPEFLTYFQNEAQLEKSRLLSDRFSAERPKGSFSTLEIQRTEQGDSAMYLCASSASQDSSYEQYFGPGTRLTVT.

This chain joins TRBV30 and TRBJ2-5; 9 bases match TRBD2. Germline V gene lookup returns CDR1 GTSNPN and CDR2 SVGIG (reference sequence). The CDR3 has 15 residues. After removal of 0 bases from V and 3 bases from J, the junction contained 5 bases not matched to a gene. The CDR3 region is CAWSVRGLAKETQYF. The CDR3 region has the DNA TGTGCCTGGAGTGTTAGAGGACTAGCGAAAGAGACCCAGTACTTC.

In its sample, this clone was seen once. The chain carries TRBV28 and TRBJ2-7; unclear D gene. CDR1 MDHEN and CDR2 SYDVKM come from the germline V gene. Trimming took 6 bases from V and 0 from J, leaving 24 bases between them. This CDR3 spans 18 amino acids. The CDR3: CASRALAPRPRFSYEQYF. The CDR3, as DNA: TGTGCCAGCAGGGCCCTTGCTCCGCGGCCGCGATTCTCCTACGAGCAGTACTTC.